This is a list of T cell receptor beta chains from one sample in a study of OX40 agonist ivuxolimab in advanced cancers. Using immunoSEQ multiplex PCR, the repertoire was profiled, and TCRdb retains in-frame clones only, with some absent. The sample includes about 98,000 clones, approximately 93% of them seen just once. The sample here was CD4+ or CD8+ T cells sorted from blood, taken in a trial of the OX40 agonist ivuxolimab. The receptors derive from an adult with an advanced solid tumor such as melanoma, head and neck, liver or kidney cancer. Each CDR3 is given with its conserved first and last residue. Fields, in order: clone size, J gene, V gene, D gene, CDR3 protein, CDR3 DNA. D genes are given only for firm matches. Size tells how often a clone was seen (once, few, many) or the class of an expanded clone, and some rows leave it out.

clone_size: -; j_call: TRBJ2-1; v_call: TRBV2; d_call: TRBD2; cdr3_aa: CASNGLAGGNEQFF; cdr3_nt: TGTGCCAGCAATGGACTAGCGGGAGGCAATGAGCAGTTCTTC
clone_size: -; j_call: TRBJ2-1; v_call: TRBV28; d_call: -; cdr3_aa: CASSFFNEQFF; cdr3_nt: TGTGCCAGCAGTTTTTTCAATGAGCAGTTCTTC
clone_size: -; j_call: TRBJ1-1; v_call: TRBV7-3; d_call: -; cdr3_aa: CASSLMGDTEAFF; cdr3_nt: TGTGCCAGCAGCTTAATGGGCGACACTGAAGCTTTCTTT
clone_size: -; j_call: TRBJ1-6; v_call: TRBV6-5; d_call: -; cdr3_aa: CASSVTASNSPLHF; cdr3_nt: TGTGCCAGCAGTGTGACAGCCTCTAATTCACCCCTCCACTTT
clone_size: once; j_call: TRBJ1-3; v_call: TRBV6-5; d_call: -; cdr3_aa: CASRSSFSGNTIYF; cdr3_nt: TGTGCCAGCAGGTCGTCCTTCTCTGGAAACACCATATATTTT
clone_size: -; j_call: TRBJ1-1; v_call: TRBV7-9; d_call: -; cdr3_aa: CASSIWGGTEAFF; cdr3_nt: TGTGCCAGCAGCATCTGGGGGGGTACTGAAGCTTTCTTT
clone_size: -; j_call: TRBJ1-5; v_call: TRBV7-2; d_call: TRBD1; cdr3_aa: CASSLIGQAGGGQPQHF; cdr3_nt: TGTGCCAGCAGCTTAATTGGACAGGCCGGAGGGGGCCAGCCCCAGCATTTT
clone_size: -; j_call: TRBJ2-5; v_call: TRBV5-4; d_call: -; cdr3_aa: CASSFGETQYF; cdr3_nt: TGTGCCAGCAGCTTCGGAGAGACCCAGTACTTC
clone_size: -; j_call: TRBJ1-1; v_call: TRBV7-9; d_call: -; cdr3_aa: CASSLARVEAFF; cdr3_nt: TGTGCCAGCAGCTTAGCGCGCGTTGAAGCTTTCTTT
clone_size: -; j_call: TRBJ2-5; v_call: TRBV15; d_call: TRBD2; cdr3_aa: CATSRVQTSEDSQYF; cdr3_nt: TGTGCCACCAGCAGAGTCCAGACTAGCGAAGATAGCCAGTACTTC
clone_size: -; j_call: TRBJ1-5; v_call: TRBV6-5; d_call: -; cdr3_aa: CASSPWNQPQHF; cdr3_nt: TGTGCCAGCAGTCCCTGGAATCAGCCCCAGCATTTT
clone_size: -; j_call: TRBJ2-1; v_call: TRBV7-6; d_call: -; cdr3_aa: CAAGSHNEQFF; cdr3_nt: TGTGCCGCCGGGAGTCACAATGAGCAGTTCTTC
clone_size: -; j_call: TRBJ2-3; v_call: TRBV19; d_call: -; cdr3_aa: CASSLITGTDTQYF; cdr3_nt: TGTGCCAGTAGTCTTATTACTGGCACAGATACGCAGTATTTT
clone_size: -; j_call: TRBJ1-5; v_call: TRBV5-6; d_call: -; cdr3_aa: CASSSYYSNQPQHF; cdr3_nt: TGTGCCAGCAGCTCGTACTATAGCAATCAGCCCCAGCATTTT
clone_size: -; j_call: TRBJ2-1; v_call: TRBV9; d_call: TRBD2; cdr3_aa: CASSPWTSKNNEQFF; cdr3_nt: TGTGCCAGCAGCCCCTGGACTAGCAAAAACAATGAGCAGTTCTTC
clone_size: -; j_call: TRBJ1-6; v_call: TRBV6-5; d_call: -; cdr3_aa: CASSRTANSPLHF; cdr3_nt: TGTGCCAGCAGTCGGACGGCTAATTCACCCCTCCACTTT
clone_size: -; j_call: TRBJ2-2; v_call: TRBV6-1; d_call: -; cdr3_aa: CASSGYSLYTGELFF; cdr3_nt: TGTGCCAGCAGTGGTTACAGCCTGTACACCGGGGAGCTGTTTTTT
clone_size: -; j_call: TRBJ2-4; v_call: TRBV19; d_call: -; cdr3_aa: CATRGDPVKNIQYF; cdr3_nt: TGTGCCACACGCGGGGACCCGGTCAAAAACATTCAGTACTTC
clone_size: -; j_call: TRBJ2-3; v_call: TRBV5-1; d_call: -; cdr3_aa: CASSLGAPGTDTQYF; cdr3_nt: TGCGCCAGCAGCCTCGGGGCGCCCGGCACAGATACGCAGTATTTT
clone_size: -; j_call: TRBJ1-5; v_call: TRBV28; d_call: TRBD1; cdr3_aa: CASSPPGQRDQPQHF; cdr3_nt: TGTGCCAGCAGTCCGCCGGGACAGAGAGATCAGCCCCAGCATTTT